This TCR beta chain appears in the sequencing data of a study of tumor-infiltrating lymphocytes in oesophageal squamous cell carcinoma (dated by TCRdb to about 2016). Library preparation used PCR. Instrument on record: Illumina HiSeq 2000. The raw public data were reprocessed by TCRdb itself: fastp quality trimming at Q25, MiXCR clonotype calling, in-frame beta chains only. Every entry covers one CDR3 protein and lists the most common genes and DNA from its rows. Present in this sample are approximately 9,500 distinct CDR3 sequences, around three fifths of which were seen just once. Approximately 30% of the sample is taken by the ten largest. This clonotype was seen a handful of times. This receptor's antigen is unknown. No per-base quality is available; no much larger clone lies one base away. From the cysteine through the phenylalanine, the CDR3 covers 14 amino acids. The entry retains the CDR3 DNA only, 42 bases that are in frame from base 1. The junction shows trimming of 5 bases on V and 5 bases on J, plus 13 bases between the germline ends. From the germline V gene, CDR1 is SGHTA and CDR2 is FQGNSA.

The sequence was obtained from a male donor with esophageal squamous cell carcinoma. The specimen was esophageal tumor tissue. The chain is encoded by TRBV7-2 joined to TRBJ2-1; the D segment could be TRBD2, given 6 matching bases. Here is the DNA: TGTGCCAGCAGCATTGGACTACATAACAATGAGCAGTTCTTC. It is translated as CASSIGLHNNEQFF.